This paragraph covers one TCR beta chain sequence. Study processing details: Amplification of reference gene primers provided the estimated nucleated cell counts. Assay: immunoSEQ multiplex PCR; the TCRdb copy retains only in-frame clones and omits some. Clone size and V and J calls were adopted from that table, with D and trimming inferred from the DNA. The data show about 120,000 clones, about nine tenths seen once. This sample is drawn from a study of blood T cell repertoires in COVID-19. Study background: From T cells, B-cell-depleted T cells, or PBMCs came the material, which was cDNA or gDNA.

The specimen was peripheral blood. This sequence originates from an older woman with COVID-19, enrolled during active disease.

This CDR3 is CASSFVGGSTF. DNA for the CDR3: TGTGCCAGCAGTTTCGTCGGGGGAAGCACCTTC. The rearrangement joins TRBV28 to TRBJ1-2, with D maybe TRBD1 (5 bases). The CDR3 is made up of 11 amino acids. The germline V and J ends were trimmed by 3 bases and 13 bases, with 12 bases remaining between them. CDR1 is MDHEN and CDR2 is SYDVKM in the germline V gene.